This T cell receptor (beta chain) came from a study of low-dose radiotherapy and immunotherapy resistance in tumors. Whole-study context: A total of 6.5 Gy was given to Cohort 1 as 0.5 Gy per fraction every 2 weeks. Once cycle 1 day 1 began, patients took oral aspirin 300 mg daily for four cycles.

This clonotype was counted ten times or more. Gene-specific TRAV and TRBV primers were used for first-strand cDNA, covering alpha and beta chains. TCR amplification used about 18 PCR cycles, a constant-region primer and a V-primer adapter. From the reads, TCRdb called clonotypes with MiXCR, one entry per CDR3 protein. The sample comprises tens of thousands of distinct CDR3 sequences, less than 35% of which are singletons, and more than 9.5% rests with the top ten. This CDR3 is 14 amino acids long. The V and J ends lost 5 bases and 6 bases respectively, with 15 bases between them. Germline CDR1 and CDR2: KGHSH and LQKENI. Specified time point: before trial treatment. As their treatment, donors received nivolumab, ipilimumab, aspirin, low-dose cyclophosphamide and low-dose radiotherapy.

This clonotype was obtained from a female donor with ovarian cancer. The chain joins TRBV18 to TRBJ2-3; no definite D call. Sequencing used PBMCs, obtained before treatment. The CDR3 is CASSARGQEDTQYF. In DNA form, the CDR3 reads TGTGCCAGCTCAGCGAGAGGCCAAGAGGATACGCAGTATTTT.